The 25 T cell receptor beta chains listed next were all sequenced from one sample in a study of vaccination and CD4 T cells after COVID-19. These receptors lack a known antigen. The Oncomine TCR Beta short-read assay sequenced DNA from cultured CD4+ T cells. Via MiXCR, TCRdb re-called the PCR reads, giving one row per CDR3 protein. Of 10,000 to 12,000 distinct CDR3 sequences in the sample, around 30% were seen once. The treatment was: roughly ten-day PBMC culture with coronavirus spike peptide pools or control peptides (ViraFEST assay). The specimen comprised CD4+ T cells from blood, cultured in vitro, sampled after SARS-CoV-2 vaccination. These receptors were taken from a human donor who had recovered from COVID-19.

J is TRBJ2-7 and V is TRBV28; D gene ambiguous. The germline V gene has CDR1 MDHEN and CDR2 SYDVKM. V lost 7 bases, J lost 0 bases, and 13 bases lay in between. The CDR3 has 14 amino acids. The CDR3 reads CASTLRADSYEQYF. The CDR3 region has the DNA TGTGCCAGCACCCTCCGGGCGGACTCCTACGAGCAGTACTTC.

The rearrangement uses TRBV7-2 and TRBJ1-1; possibly TRBD1 for D (6 bases). The CDR3 consists of 12 residues. Trimming left V 6 bases short and J 10 bases short, with 15 bases between. Germline CDR1 SGHTA, CDR2 FQGNSA. The CDR3 sequence: CASSQAGGAAFF. DNA for the CDR3: TGTGCCAGCAGTCAAGCGGGGGGCGCAGCTTTCTTT.

V is TRBV27 and J is TRBJ2-3; 10 bases map to TRBD2. Looked up from germline, CDR1 is MNHEY and CDR2 is SMNVEV (reference sequence). The CDR3 covers 14 residues. Trimming cost V 10 bases and J 1 base; bases outside gene matches: 5. The DNA for the CDR3 is TGTGCCACTCTAGCGGGAGCGGGCACAGATACGCAGTATTTT. It codes for CATLAGAGTDTQYF.

This chain joins TRBV7-7 and TRBJ2-5; no clear D. Deletions cut 5 bases from V and 3 bases from J, with 16 bases between. Germline V gene sequence: CDR1 SSHAT, CDR2 FNYEAQ (reference sequence). This CDR3 region has 15 residues. The CDR3: CASSPRGPRKETQYF. The CDR3 nucleotides read TGTGCCAGCAGCCCACGAGGACCACGCAAAGAGACCCAGTACTTC.

In its sample, this clonotype was seen a few times. This chain connects TRBV12-3 or TRBV12-4 to TRBJ2-7; D tentatively reads TRBD1 or TRBD2 (5 bases each). V was trimmed by 6 bases and J by 7 bases, leaving 16 bases between them. The CDR3 length is 13 residues. In DNA, the CDR3 is TGTGCCAGCAGAGAAGCGGCAAGGGGTGAGCAGTACTTC. Its protein product is CASREAARGEQYF.

This clonotype turned up a few times. The genes are TRBV20-1 and TRBJ1-2; maybe TRBD1 (6 bases). Looked up from germline, CDR1 is DFQATT and CDR2 is SNEGSKA (reference sequence). V lost 5 bases and J lost 4, with 8 bases in between. This CDR3 has 11 amino acids. The CDR3 DNA follows: TGCAGTGCTCCAGGGGTCTATGGCTACACCTTC. It is translated as CSAPGVYGYTF.

The CDR3 nucleotides are TGTGCCAGCAGCTTAAGTAGCAATCAGCCCCAGCATTTT. Protein product: CASSLSSNQPQHF. This chain links TRBV7-2 with TRBJ1-5; D is unclear. The V gene's germline CDR1 is SGHTA and CDR2 FQGNSA. The CDR3 has 13 residues. Trimming left V 2 bases short and J 0 bases short, with 2 bases between.

This clonotype is classed as medium-sized. The V call is TRBV10-2, the J call TRBJ2-2, with D perhaps TRBD2 (6 bases). Germline assignment: CDR1 WSHSY and CDR2 SAAADI. The CDR3 length is 15 residues. V was cut by 8 bases and J by 2 bases, with 15 bases left in between. The CDR3 DNA sequence: TGCGCCAGCCAGCGAGTGGGAGGAAACACCGGGGAGCTGTTTTTT. Protein sequence: CASQRVGGNTGELFF.

This clonotype has a handful of counts. The rearrangement uses TRBV2 and TRBJ2-1, with D unresolved. CDR1 and CDR2 (germline): SNHLY, FYNNEI. This CDR3 comprises 15 residues. V gave up 2 bases and J gave up 10 bases, with 18 bases separating them. In DNA, the CDR3 is TGTGCCAGCAGTGAACTAGGGCGTGACGGCGCAGAGCAGTTCTTC. Translated, it gives CASSELGRDGAEQFF.

V is TRBV20-1 and J is TRBJ1-1, with a possible D match to TRBD1 (5 bases). The CDR3 extends over 16 amino acids. Trimming removed 5 bases from V and 0 bases from J, with 19 bases in between. Germline CDR1 and CDR2: DFQATT and SNEGSKA (reference sequence). This CDR3 is CSAFTLRGLMNTEAFF. The DNA of the CDR3 is TGCAGTGCTTTTACCCTAAGGGGTCTAATGAACACTGAAGCTTTCTTT.

The chain recombines TRBV20-1 with TRBJ1-3; D gene uncertain. The CDR3 sequence is 13 residues long. Germline CDR1 DFQATT, CDR2 SNEGSKA (reference sequence). Trimming removed 3 bases from V and 0 bases from J, with 6 bases in between. The CDR3 nucleotides are TGCAGTGCTAGGCGGAACTCTGGAAACACCATATATTTT. Amino acids: CSARRNSGNTIYF.

The chain employs TRBV19 and TRBJ2-1, with 7 bases fitting TRBD1. This CDR3 region has 11 residues. J was trimmed by 7 bases and V by 7 bases; bases with no gene match: 1. Germline values: CDR1 LNHDA, CDR2 SQIVND (reference sequence). CDR3 DNA sequence: TGTGCCAGTAAGGGGGCGAATGAGCAGTTCTTC. Its translation: CASKGANEQFF.

The chain uses TRBV9 and TRBJ2-7; 7 nucleotides align to TRBD2. V trimming: 0 bases; J trimming: 2 bases; junction bases outside the gene matches: 8. CDR1 is SGDLS, CDR2 YYNGEE, per germline. The CDR3 extends over 16 amino acids. This CDR3 is CASSVAGGGPPYEQYF. The CDR3 bases are TGTGCCAGCAGCGTAGCGGGGGGAGGGCCGCCCTACGAGCAGTACTTC.

This clonotype came up a few times. V usage is TRBV28 and J usage is TRBJ1-2; tentative D call: TRBD1 (5 bases). The germline CDR1 and CDR2 sequences are MDHEN and SYDVKM. This CDR3 spans 14 amino acids. Trimming removed 5 bases at V and 4 bases at J, with 14 bases between. Here the CDR3 DNA reads TGTGCCAGCAGTACCCCCGCCAGGGCCTATGGCTACACCTTC. Its protein is CASSTPARAYGYTF.

The chain links TRBV6-1 to TRBJ2-7; 11 positions agree with TRBD2. Per germline, CDR1 MNHNS and CDR2 SASEGT. V trimming: 8 bases; J trimming: 4 bases; junction bases outside the gene matches: 10. The CDR3 loop spans 15 amino acids. Written as DNA, the CDR3 is TGTGCCAGCCGGCGGGCTACTAGCGGGGGTTACGAGCAGTACTTC. Translated: CASRRATSGGYEQYF.

This clonotype rates as medium-sized. The chain employs TRBV7-9 and TRBJ2-3; 14 bases are shared with TRBD2. Looked up from germline, CDR1 is SEHNR and CDR2 is FQNEAQ (reference sequence). The J segment lost 4 bases and the V segment lost 4 bases, leaving 4 bases of the junction unmatched. The CDR3 contains 16 residues. The CDR3 is CASSSGLAGVADTQYF. DNA of the CDR3: TGTGCCAGCAGCTCGGGACTAGCGGGAGTCGCAGATACGCAGTATTTT.

The V call is TRBV5-5, the J call TRBJ2-7; D gene unclear. This CDR3 spans 15 amino acids. The V and J ends lost 4 bases and 3 bases respectively, with 17 bases between them. CDR1 and CDR2 from the germline V gene are SGHKS and YYEKEE (reference sequence). The CDR3, as DNA: TGTGCCAGCAGCCGTAGGCAGGAATCCCGCTACGAGCAGTACTTC. It is translated as CASSRRQESRYEQYF. The variable domain in full, completed from reference TRBV5-5 and TRBJ2-7, reads DAGVTQSPTHLIKTRGQQVTLRCSPISGHKSVSWYQQVLGQGPQFIFQYYEKEERGRGNFPDRFSARQFPNYSSELNVNALLLGDSALYLCASSRRQESRYEQYFGPGTRLTVT.

The chain employs TRBV5-5 and TRBJ1-6; no clear D. The CDR3 covers 14 residues. The germline gives CDR1 SGHKS, CDR2 YYEKEE (reference sequence). The V end lost 4 bases, the J end lost 5 bases, and 10 bases lay between the germline ends. The CDR3 sequence is CASSPVTNNSPLHF. The CDR3 nucleotides read TGTGCCAGCAGCCCGGTGACGAATAATTCACCCCTCCACTTT.

V gene TRBV19 combines with J gene TRBJ1-5; 9 bases are a match to TRBD1. Per the germline V gene, CDR1 is LNHDA and CDR2 is SQIVND (reference sequence). V lost 7 bases, J lost 7 bases, and 14 bases stayed unmatched. The CDR3 contains 16 residues. The CDR3 bases are TGTGCCAGTACCCCGCTGGACAGGGGATCAAAACAGCCCCAGCATTTT. It is translated as CASTPLDRGSKQPQHF.

The rearrangement uses TRBV19 and TRBJ1-5, with 7 bases matching TRBD1. V was clipped by 7 bases and J by 0 bases; unmatched bases: 6. Germline V gene lookup returns CDR1 LNHDA and CDR2 SQIVND (reference sequence). The CDR3 extends over 15 amino acids. As DNA, the CDR3 is TGTGCCAGTATCCCGACAGGGTATAGCAATCAGCCCCAGCATTTT. It encodes CASIPTGYSNQPQHF.

The rearrangement links TRBV6-2 or TRBV6-3 to TRBJ2-6; unclear D gene. The V gene lost 6 bases and the J gene lost 0 bases, with 3 bases spanning the gap. Germline loops: CDR1 MNHEY, CDR2 SVGEGT. The CDR3 totals 13 residues. The CDR3 sequence is CASRPSGANVLTF. In DNA form, the CDR3 reads TGTGCCAGCAGACCCTCTGGGGCCAACGTCCTGACTTTC.

The V call is TRBV6-2 or TRBV6-3, the J call TRBJ2-4; TRBD1 matches at 9 bases. Germline CDR1 and CDR2: MNHEY and SVGEGT. V shed 7 bases, J shed 5 bases, and the junction held 6 bases outside the gene matches. This CDR3 region has 14 residues. DNA for the CDR3: TGTGCCAGCACCGGGACAGGGAGAGAAAACATTCAGTACTTC. Protein product: CASTGTGRENIQYF.

In this sample, this clonotype turned up a few times. This chain joins TRBV28 and TRBJ1-2; tentatively, D is TRBD1 (5 bases). Germline V gene lookup returns CDR1 MDHEN and CDR2 SYDVKM. Trimming pared 7 bases from V and 7 bases from J, leaving 19 bases between. The CDR3 is 14 amino acids. The CDR3 region has the DNA TGTGCCAGCACCTCCCCGAGGACAATGGGTGGCTACACCTTC. Encoded protein: CASTSPRTMGGYTF.

This clonotype was counted a few times. The chain links TRBV15 to TRBJ1-5, with D unresolved. Germline values: CDR1 LNHNV, CDR2 YYDKDF (reference sequence). Trimming stripped 2 bases from V and 0 bases from J, with 2 bases between. The CDR3 is 13 residues long. The CDR3 protein is CATSRYSNQPQHF. CDR3 DNA sequence: TGTGCCACCAGCAGATATAGCAATCAGCCCCAGCATTTT.

This sequence joins TRBV6-2 or TRBV6-3 and TRBJ1-3; D is undetermined. Looked up from germline, CDR1 is MNHEY and CDR2 is SVGEGT. The CDR3 length is 13 residues. Trimming pared 7 bases from V and 2 bases from J, leaving 9 bases between. The CDR3 loop is CASNGWPGNTIYF. CDR3 nucleotide sequence: TGTGCCAGCAATGGGTGGCCTGGAAACACCATATATTTT.